The present T cell receptor beta chain was sequenced within a study of identical twins. Whole-study results and caveats: Out-of-frame alpha sequences common to twins exhibited an excess of low generation probability.

A universal primer site was added by template switching, and unique molecular identifiers were carried by the cDNA. TCRdb independently ran MiXCR on the 5' RACE reads; one entry per CDR3 protein. The table records over 200,000 distinct CDR3 sequences, roughly 10% of them present only once. This CDR3 has 15 residues. V lost 3 bases, J lost 5 bases, and 16 bases lay in between. The germline V gene has CDR1 SGHDT and CDR2 YYEEEE. A remark on this clonotype: What it binds is unknown.

The V and J genes are TRBV5-6 and TRBJ2-3, with a tentative D call TRBD2 (7 bases). The clonotype originates from a man aged 50 to 59 in good health. Sequenced material: memory T cells sorted from blood. The CDR3 coding sequence is TGTGCCAGCAGCTGGAGGGGGGGAGCAGGAGATACGCAGTATTTT. Protein product: CASSWRGGAGDTQYF.